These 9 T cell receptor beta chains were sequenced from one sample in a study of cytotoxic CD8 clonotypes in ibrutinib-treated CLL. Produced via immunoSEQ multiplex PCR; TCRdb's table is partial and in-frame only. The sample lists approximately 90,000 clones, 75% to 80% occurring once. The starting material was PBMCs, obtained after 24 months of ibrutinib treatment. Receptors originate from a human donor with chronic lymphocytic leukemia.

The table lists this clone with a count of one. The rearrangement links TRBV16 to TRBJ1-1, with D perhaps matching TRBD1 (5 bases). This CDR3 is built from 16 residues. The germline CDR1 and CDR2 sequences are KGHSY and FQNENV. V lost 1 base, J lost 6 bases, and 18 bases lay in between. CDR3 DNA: TGTGCCAGCAGCCAATTACGGGGACTTACGGCGGCTGAAGCTTTCTTT. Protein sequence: CASSQLRGLTAAEAFF.

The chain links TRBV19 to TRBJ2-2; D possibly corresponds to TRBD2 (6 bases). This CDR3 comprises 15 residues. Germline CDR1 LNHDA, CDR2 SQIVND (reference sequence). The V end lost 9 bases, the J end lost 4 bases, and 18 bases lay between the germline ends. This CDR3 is CASLGTPKGTGELFF. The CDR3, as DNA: TGTGCCAGCCTAGGGACTCCAAAGGGCACCGGGGAGCTGTTTTTT. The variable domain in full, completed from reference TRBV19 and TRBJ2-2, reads DGGITQSPKYLFRKEGQNVTLSCEQNLNHDAMYWYRQDPGQGLRLIYYSQIVNDFQKGDIAEGYSVSREKKESFPLTVTSAQKNPTAFYLCASLGTPKGTGELFFGEGSRLTVL.

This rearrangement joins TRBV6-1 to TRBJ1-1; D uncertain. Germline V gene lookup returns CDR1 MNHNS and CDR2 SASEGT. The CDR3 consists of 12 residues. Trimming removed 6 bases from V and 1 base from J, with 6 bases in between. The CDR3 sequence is CASRAQNTEAFF. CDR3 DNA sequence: TGTGCCAGCAGAGCACAGAACACTGAAGCTTTCTTT.

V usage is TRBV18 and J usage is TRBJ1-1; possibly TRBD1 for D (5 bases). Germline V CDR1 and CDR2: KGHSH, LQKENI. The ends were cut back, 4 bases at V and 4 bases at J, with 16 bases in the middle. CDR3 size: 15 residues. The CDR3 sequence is CASSLISRGGTEAFF. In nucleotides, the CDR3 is TGTGCCAGCTCACTTATCTCTCGTGGGGGCACTGAAGCTTTCTTT. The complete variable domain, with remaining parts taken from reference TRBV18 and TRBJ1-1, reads NAGVMQNPRHLVRRRGQEARLRCSPMKGHSHVYWYRQLPEEGLKFMVYLQKENIIDESGMPKERFSAEFPKEGPSILRIQQVVRGDSAAYFCASSLISRGGTEAFFGQGTRLTVV.

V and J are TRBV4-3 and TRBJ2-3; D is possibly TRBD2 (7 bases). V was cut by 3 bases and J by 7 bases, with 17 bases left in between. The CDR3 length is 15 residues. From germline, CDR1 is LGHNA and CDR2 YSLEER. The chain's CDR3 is CASSQKEGGRNTQYF. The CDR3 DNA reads TGCGCCAGCAGCCAGAAGGAGGGGGGGCGGAATACGCAGTATTTT.

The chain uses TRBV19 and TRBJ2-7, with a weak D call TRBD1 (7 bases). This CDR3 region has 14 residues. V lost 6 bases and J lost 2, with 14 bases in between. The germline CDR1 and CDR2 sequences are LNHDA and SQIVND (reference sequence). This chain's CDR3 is CASRLSGGTYEQYF. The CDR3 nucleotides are TGTGCCAGTAGACTGTCAGGGGGGACCTACGAGCAGTACTTC.

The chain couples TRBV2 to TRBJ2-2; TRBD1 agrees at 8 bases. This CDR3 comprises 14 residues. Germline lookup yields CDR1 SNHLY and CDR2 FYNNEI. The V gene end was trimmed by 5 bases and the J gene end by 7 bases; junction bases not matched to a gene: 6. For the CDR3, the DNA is TGTGCCAGCAGTTGGGCAGGGGGCTACGGGGAGCTGTTTTTT. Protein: CASSWAGGYGELFF.

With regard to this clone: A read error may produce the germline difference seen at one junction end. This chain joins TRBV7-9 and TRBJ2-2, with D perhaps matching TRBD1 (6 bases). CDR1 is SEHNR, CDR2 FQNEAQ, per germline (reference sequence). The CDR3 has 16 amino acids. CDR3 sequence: CASRPGQPMNTGELFF. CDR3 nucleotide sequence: TGTGCTAGCAGACCTGGACAGCCCATGAACACCGGGGAGCTGTTTTTT.

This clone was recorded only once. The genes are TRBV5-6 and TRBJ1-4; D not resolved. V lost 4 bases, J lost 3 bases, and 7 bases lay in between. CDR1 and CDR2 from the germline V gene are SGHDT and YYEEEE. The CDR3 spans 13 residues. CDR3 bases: TGTGCCAGCAGCACGGGTGCTAATGAAAAACTGTTTTTT. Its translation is CASSTGANEKLFF.